This TCR beta chain was documented in a study of T cells in Graves' hyperthyroidism and ophthalmopathy. Whole-study results and caveats: Most clonotypes expanded in thyroid above 0.001 were likewise present in blood.

Points on this clonotype: Antigen unknown.

Amplified TCR beta CDR3 regions derived from RNA transcripts. Using the HTBI primer set, a first-round RT-PCR was run on the TCR CDR3. From the multiplex PCR reads, TCRdb called clonotypes with MiXCR, one entry per CDR3 protein. The table lists 750,000 to 950,000 distinct CDR3 sequences, more than 30% of them singletons. The length of the CDR3 is 16 residues. The germline V and J ends were trimmed by 1 base and 2 bases, with 11 bases remaining between them. Germline CDR1 reads MGHDK; CDR2 reads SYGVNS. Clinical symptoms, serum thyroxine and TRAb, thyroid ultrasound and orbital computed tomography together formed the diagnostic basis.

The chain couples TRBV25-1 to TRBJ2-2; perhaps TRBD2 as D (6 bases). The specimen sequenced was blood. The receptor was derived from a man between 18 and 29 years old with Graves' hyperthyroidism. CDR3 nucleotides: TGTGCCAGCAGTGAATGGGCTAGCGCAAACACCGGGGAGCTGTTTTTT. Translated, it gives CASSEWASANTGELFF.